A selection of T cell receptor beta chains follows, all from one sample in a study of T cell responses to AZD1222 COVID-19 vaccine. Data came from immunoSEQ multiplex PCR; TCRdb stores just in-frame clones and leaves some out. The repertoire holds tens of thousands of clones, around 87% seen once, with more than 15% in the top ten. The specimen was peripheral blood, collected 28 days after the second AZD1222 dose. The receptors stem from an adult who received the AZD1222 COVID-19 vaccine. The CDR3 runs from the conserved cysteine through the conserved F or W. Each record gives: J gene, clone size, D gene, V gene, CDR3 protein, CDR3 DNA. A D gene is named only where the DNA matches it firmly. The listing skips clone size in some rows; elsewhere it reads once, few, many or a size class.

TRBJ2-2,-,-,TRBV4-3,CASSQVWQGSGELFF,TGCGCCAGCAGCCAAGTGTGGCAGGGGTCCGGGGAGCTGTTTTTT
TRBJ1-4,-,-,TRBV7-9,CASSFGVANEKLFF,TGTGCCAGCAGCTTCGGGGTAGCGAATGAAAAACTGTTTTTT
TRBJ1-1,-,TRBD1,TRBV7-2,CASSLFRDRLNTEAFF,TGTGCCAGCAGCTTATTTAGGGACAGGTTGAACACTGAAGCTTTCTTT
TRBJ2-7,once,-,TRBV7-2,CASSVPGVGEHNYEQYF,TGTGCCAGCAGCGTGCCAGGGGTTGGTGAACACAACTACGAGCAGTACTTC
TRBJ1-4,-,TRBD1,TRBV19,CASSMGTGGNEKLFF,TGTGCCAGTAGTATGGGGACAGGGGGGAATGAAAAACTGTTTTTT
TRBJ2-1,few,TRBD1,TRBV5-1,CASSWGTGATRNPEQFF,TGCGCCAGCAGCTGGGGGACAGGGGCCACCCGGAACCCTGAGCAGTTCTTC
TRBJ1-5,-,TRBD1,TRBV30,CAWSVSGGFQHF,TGTGCCTGGAGTGTATCAGGGGGGTTCCAGCATTTT
TRBJ2-7,-,TRBD2,TRBV3-1/TRBV3-2,CASSRGGAYEQYF,TGTGCCAGCAGCCGCGGGGGGGCCTACGAGCAGTACTTC
TRBJ2-2,-,-,TRBV7-6,CASTLFGRGAVGNTGELFF,TGTGCCAGCACCCTATTCGGAAGGGGGGCGGTTGGGAATACCGGGGAGCTGTTTTTT
TRBJ1-5,-,-,TRBV10-2,CASSDGAYQPQHF,TGCGCCAGCAGTGATGGCGCTTATCAGCCCCAGCATTTT
TRBJ1-1,-,-,TRBV29-1,CSVEDLGGSAFF,TGCAGCGTTGAAGATTTGGGAGGGTCGGCTTTCTTT
TRBJ1-5,-,TRBD1,TRBV24-1,CATSDSGQSFNQPQHF,TGTGCCACCAGTGACTCGGGACAGAGTTTCAATCAGCCCCAGCATTTT
TRBJ2-6,-,-,TRBV29-1,CSVQGDAENSGANVLTF,TGCAGCGTTCAAGGGGATGCGGAAAACTCTGGGGCCAACGTCCTGACTTTC
TRBJ2-3,-,-,TRBV7-2,CASSLWGDTQYF,TGTGCCAGCAGCTTATGGGGGGATACGCAGTATTTT
TRBJ2-7,-,TRBD1,TRBV6-5,CASTPGQDPYEQYF,TGTGCCAGCACCCCGGGACAGGACCCCTACGAGCAGTACTTC
TRBJ2-5,-,TRBD2,TRBV29-1,CSAHAAGGAETQYF,TGCAGTGCCCATGCAGCGGGGGGGGCGGAGACCCAGTACTTC
TRBJ1-2,-,TRBD1,TRBV3-1/TRBV3-2,CASSLTGTGDYGYTF,TGTGCCAGCAGCCTGACCGGGACAGGGGACTATGGCTACACCTTC